Each of the 32 T cell receptor beta chains below was sequenced from the same sample in a study of naive and memory T cell subsets. The beta constant-region primer was an equimolar mix of two oligonucleotides covering TRBC1 and TRBC2. TCRdb independently ran MiXCR on the UMI-ligation and nested PCR reads; one entry per CDR3 protein. The table has fewer than 40,000 distinct CDR3 sequences, about 14% seen once. Sequencing input: effector memory CD4+ T cells from blood. Subset described: effector memory, CD45RA- CD27-. The receptors were gathered from a human donor in good health.

The genes are TRBV20-1 and TRBJ2-5; D is undetermined. There are 16 residues in the CDR3. V was pared by 0 bases and J by 4 bases, with 18 bases between. Germline assignment: CDR1 DFQATT and CDR2 SNEGSKA (reference sequence). The CDR3 DNA sequence: TGCAGTGCTAGAGATGTGGCTTGCCAGCGCGCAGAGACCCAGTACTTC. The encoded protein is CSARDVACQRAETQYF.

The chain employs TRBV5-1 and TRBJ2-1; D gene uncertain. CDR1 and CDR2 from the germline V gene are SGHRS and YFSETQ. This CDR3 is built from 16 residues. V gave up 2 bases and J gave up 0 bases, with 12 bases separating them. The DNA of the CDR3 is TGCGCCAGCAGCTTTGGTATGTCAAGCTCCTACAATGAGCAGTTCTTC. Translating it yields CASSFGMSSSYNEQFF.

This clonotype was seen only a few times. J is TRBJ2-3 and V is TRBV28; D is perhaps TRBD1 (5 bases). Trimming took off 5 bases at V and 2 bases at J, with 8 bases between the two ends. The CDR3 runs 13 residues. Looked up from germline, CDR1 is MDHEN and CDR2 is SYDVKM. DNA for the CDR3: TGTGCCAGCAGTGACAGTACCACAGATACGCAGTATTTT. It translates to CASSDSTTDTQYF.

V and J are TRBV29-1 and TRBJ1-5, with TRBD1 identical over 7 bases. V dropped 4 bases and J dropped 5; count of bases not matched to a gene: 8. The CDR3 extends over 14 amino acids. Germline CDR1 is SQVTM and CDR2 is ANQGSEA. Written as DNA, the CDR3 is TGCAGCGTTGCTGGGACAGCATCGGATCAGCCCCAGCATTTT. Translation: CSVAGTASDQPQHF.

Points on this clonotype: The junction differs from germline at one of its ends, possibly a read error. This chain joins TRBV5-4 and TRBJ2-7; TRBD2 agrees at 12 bases. Germline CDR1 reads SGHNT; CDR2 reads YYREEE (reference sequence). This CDR3 is 15 amino acids long. The CDR3 coding sequence is TGTGCCAGCAGCGAAACACTAGCGGGGGGCTACGGGCAGTACTTC. Encoded protein: CASSETLAGGYGQYF.

The chain uses TRBV5-1 and TRBJ2-5, with D perhaps matching TRBD1 or TRBD2 (5 bases each). CDR3 length equals 14 residues. Germline V gives CDR1 SGHRS, CDR2 YFSETQ. V was trimmed by 2 bases and J by 1 base, leaving 9 bases between them. CDR3 region: CASSFGALQETQYF. DNA of the CDR3: TGCGCCAGCAGCTTCGGGGCACTCCAAGAGACCCAGTACTTC.

The genes are TRBV10-3 and TRBJ2-3, with 11 bases matching TRBD2. CDR1 and CDR2 from the germline V gene are ENHRY and SYGVKD. Trimming at V came to 7 bases and at J to 3 bases, leaving 18 bases not matched to a gene. This CDR3 contains 19 residues. CDR3 nucleotide sequence: TGTGCCATCAAGGGGGCATCGGGACTAGCGGAGGTAAATACAGATACGCAGTATTTT. The encoded protein is CAIKGASGLAEVNTDTQYF.

The chain employs TRBV7-9 and TRBJ2-1; 8 bases line up with TRBD1. V lost 5 bases to trimming and J lost 1 base; unmatched junction nucleotides: 7. The germline gives CDR1 SEHNR, CDR2 FQNEAQ (reference sequence). The CDR3 spans 16 residues. CDR3 loop: CASSQDDRGSYNEQFF. CDR3 nucleotides: TGTGCCAGCAGCCAAGATGACAGGGGTTCCTACAATGAGCAGTTCTTC.

This clonotype ranks as medium-sized. This chain joins TRBV5-1 and TRBJ2-2; D call uncertain. The CDR3 sequence is 16 residues long. Germline values: CDR1 SGHRS, CDR2 YFSETQ. V lost 4 bases and J 5 bases, leaving 18 bases between the germline ends. CDR3 in amino acids: CASSTSTGPSTGELFF. DNA for the CDR3: TGCGCCAGCAGCACGAGTACCGGGCCTTCTACCGGGGAGCTGTTTTTT.

A single count supports this clonotype. V usage is TRBV19 and J usage is TRBJ2-1; TRBD1 is a possible D gene (6 bases). V gave up 5 bases and J gave up 5 bases, with 13 bases separating them. This CDR3 has 14 residues. CDR1 is LNHDA and CDR2 is SQIVND in the germline V gene (reference sequence). The CDR3 coding sequence is TGTGCCAGTAGTGGAATCAGGGGTAACAATGAGCAGTTCTTC. The encoded protein is CASSGIRGNNEQFF.

The table lists this clonotype with a few counts. The J gene is TRBJ2-7, the V gene TRBV5-4; 8 bases agree with TRBD1. Germline loops: CDR1 SGHNT, CDR2 YYREEE (reference sequence). There are 15 residues in the CDR3. With 4 bases clipped from V and 0 bases from J, the junction kept 6 bases outside the gene matches. The CDR3 sequence: CASSPGQDSSYEQYF. The CDR3 nucleotides read TGTGCCAGCAGCCCGGGACAGGACAGCTCCTACGAGCAGTACTTC. Together with reference TRBV5-4 and TRBJ2-7, the CDR3 gives the full variable domain: ETGVTQSPTHLIKTRGQQVTLRCSSQSGHNTVSWYQQALGQGPQFIFQYYREEENGRGNFPPRFSGLQFPNYSSELNVNALELDDSALYLCASSPGQDSSYEQYFGPGTRLTVT.

This clonotype was detected many times. The CDR3 loop reads CASSRQGEGYGYTF. The CDR3 nucleotides read TGTGCCAGCAGCCGACAGGGAGAAGGTTATGGCTACACCTTC. V is TRBV3-1 and J is TRBJ1-2; 7 bases align to TRBD1. Germline lookup yields CDR1 LGHDT and CDR2 YNNKEL (reference sequence). V lost 4 bases, J lost 5 bases, and 7 bases stayed unmatched. The CDR3 covers 14 residues. Looking up the rest from reference TRBV3-1 and TRBJ1-2 gives the full variable domain: DTAVSQTPKYLVTQMGNDKSIKCEQNLGHDTMYWYKQDSKKFLKIMFSYNNKELIINETVPNRFSPKSPDKAHLNLHINSLELGDSAVYFCASSRQGEGYGYTFGSGTRLTVV.

This clonotype has more than one count but fewer than ten. The chain recombines TRBV20-1 with TRBJ2-5, with unresolved D. Germline CDR1 reads DFQATT; CDR2 reads SNEGSKA (reference sequence). The CDR3 is made up of 11 amino acids. The germline V and J ends were trimmed by 3 bases and 4 bases, with 6 bases remaining between them. The CDR3, as DNA: TGCAGTGCTAGCGACCCAGAGACCCAGTACTTC. This encodes CSASDPETQYF.

This clonotype was seen more than once but under ten times. This rearrangement joins TRBV27 to TRBJ1-3; no firm D call. Between the trimmed V and J ends, which lost 4 bases and 0 bases, there was a span of 22 bases. From germline, CDR1 is MNHEY and CDR2 SMNVEV (reference sequence). The CDR3 extends over 19 amino acids. This chain's CDR3 is CASSSEARFPGVSGNTIYF. CDR3 DNA: TGTGCCAGCAGTTCAGAGGCGAGATTTCCTGGGGTCTCTGGAAACACCATATATTTT.

This chain joins TRBV7-2 and TRBJ1-5; 9 nucleotides align to TRBD1. The ends lost 1 base at V and 5 bases at J; junction bases unmatched: 9. The CDR3 loop spans 17 amino acids. In germline, CDR1 is SGHTA, CDR2 FQGNSA. The CDR3 DNA reads TGTGCCAGCAGCTTAGTAAGTGGGACAGGGAGCCATCAGCCCCAGCATTTT. As protein: CASSLVSGTGSHQPQHF. The full variable domain, completed using reference TRBV7-2 and TRBJ1-5, is GAGVSQSPSNKVTEKGKDVELRCDPISGHTALYWYRQSLGQGLEFLIYFQGNSAPDKSGLPSDRFSAERTGGSVSTLTIQRTQQEDSAVYLCASSLVSGTGSHQPQHFGDGTRLSIL.

The rearrangement links TRBV6-6 to TRBJ2-1; 7 bases line up with TRBD2. Germline loops: CDR1 MNHNY, CDR2 SVGAGI (reference sequence). The CDR3 contains 16 residues. V dropped 2 bases and J dropped 2; count of bases not matched to a gene: 6. CDR3 region: CASSYPSGGTYNEQFF. The CDR3 DNA sequence: TGTGCCAGCAGTTACCCCTCCGGGGGGACCTACAATGAGCAGTTCTTC.

V gene TRBV5-1 combines with J gene TRBJ1-4; weak D call: TRBD1 (6 bases). In germline, CDR1 is SGHRS, CDR2 YFSETQ. This CDR3 contains 16 residues. V lost 4 bases to trimming and J lost 3 bases, with 16 bases between them. The CDR3 here is CASSQNPQGSNEKLFF. The CDR3, as DNA: TGCGCCAGCAGCCAAAACCCTCAGGGGTCTAATGAAAAACTGTTTTTT.

This clonotype appeared a few times. The rearrangement uses TRBV7-9 and TRBJ2-5; 7 bases are shared with TRBD2. The V and J ends lost 4 bases and 5 bases, in that order; junction bases with no gene match: 7. This CDR3 spans 14 amino acids. Per germline, CDR1 SEHNR and CDR2 FQNEAQ (reference sequence). CDR3 nucleotides: TGTGCCAGCAGCTCCCTAGCGGAGGGGGAGACCCAGTACTTC. Translating gives CASSSLAEGETQYF.

The chain recombines TRBV7-8 with TRBJ2-5; perhaps TRBD2 as D (6 bases). There are 15 residues in the CDR3. Germline V gene lookup returns CDR1 SGHVS and CDR2 FQNEAQ. With 4 bases removed from V and 5 bases from J, the gap between germline ends came to 17 bases. The chain's CDR3 is CASSSLLAPGETQYF. The DNA of the CDR3 is TGTGCCAGCAGCTCCCTGCTAGCGCCCGGGGAGACCCAGTACTTC.

Notes on this clonotype: A much larger clone lies one base from this, so it may be a read error. V usage is TRBV19 and J usage is TRBJ1-2; tentative D call: TRBD1 (6 bases). V lost 4 bases to trimming and J lost 5 bases, with 11 bases between them. CDR1 is LNHDA, CDR2 SQIVND, per germline (reference sequence). This CDR3 has 13 amino acids. The CDR3 region is CASSRSGQYGYTF. CDR3 DNA sequence: TGTGCCAGTAGTAGGAGTGGACAGTATGGCTACACCTTC.

This clonotype was seen repeatedly, ten times or more. V and J are TRBV20-1 and TRBJ2-7; D gene uncertain. Trimming left V 1 base short and J 0 bases short, with 10 bases between. The CDR3 spans 14 residues. Per germline, CDR1 DFQATT and CDR2 SNEGSKA (reference sequence). The CDR3: CSARVPGSSYEQYF. The CDR3 DNA sequence: TGCAGTGCTAGAGTCCCGGGTAGCTCCTACGAGCAGTACTTC.

In this sample, this clonotype is medium-sized. The CDR3 loop is CSAGPGSASYEQYF. The CDR3 DNA reads as TGCAGTGCGGGCCCGGGAAGCGCCTCCTACGAGCAGTACTTC. The rearrangement uses TRBV20-1 and TRBJ2-7, with a weak D call TRBD2 (5 bases). Germline CDR1 reads DFQATT; CDR2 reads SNEGSKA (reference sequence). The CDR3 loop spans 14 amino acids. V lost 6 bases, J lost 0 bases, and 15 bases lay in between.

This clonotype occurred many times. The J gene is TRBJ2-3, the V gene TRBV6-5, with D possibly TRBD1 on 5 matching bases. Per the germline V gene, CDR1 is MNHEY and CDR2 is SVGAGI. The CDR3 totals 14 residues. Trimming removed 5 bases from V and 5 bases from J, with 14 bases in between. The CDR3 region is CASSAGSGRDTQYF. The CDR3 DNA reads as TGTGCCAGCAGTGCAGGGTCGGGTAGAGATACGCAGTATTTT.

This clonotype appeared a few times. V gene TRBV4-2 combines with J gene TRBJ2-3; TRBD2 aligns across 14 bases. Trimming cost V 0 bases and J 2 bases; bases outside gene matches: 4. This CDR3 region has 18 residues. The germline V gene encodes CDR1 LGHNA and CDR2 YNFKEQ. CDR3 sequence (DNA): TGTGCCAGCAGCCAAGACGGGACTAGCGGGAGTTACACAGATACGCAGTATTTT. The encoded protein is CASSQDGTSGSYTDTQYF.

There are many counts of this clonotype. This sequence joins TRBV3-1 and TRBJ2-2, with 9 positions matching TRBD2. V was clipped by 4 bases and J by 5 bases; unmatched bases: 5. CDR3 length equals 15 residues. Germline CDR1 is LGHDT and CDR2 is YNNKEL (reference sequence). The CDR3 protein is CASSPNSGRTGELFF. DNA of the CDR3: TGTGCCAGCAGCCCTAATAGCGGGAGAACCGGGGAGCTGTTTTTT.

Details on this clonotype: At one boundary the junction diverges from the germline segment, which might be a read error. The rearrangement links TRBV7-2 to TRBJ2-5; D not resolved. The germline gives CDR1 SGHTA, CDR2 FQGNSA. CDR3 length equals 12 residues. CDR3 sequence: CASSRNQETQYF. In nucleotides, the CDR3 is TGTGCCAGCAGCCGTAACCAGGAGACCCAGTACTTC.

The CDR3 here is CASSQDLGSQANRAMNTEAFF. The CDR3 bases are TGCGCCAGCAGCCAAGATTTGGGGTCACAGGCCAATAGGGCCATGAACACTGAAGCTTTCTTT. This chain connects TRBV4-3 to TRBJ1-1, with D perhaps matching TRBD1 (5 bases). This CDR3 region has 21 residues. Germline V gene data show CDR1 as LGHNA and CDR2 as YSLEER. Deletions cut 0 bases from V and 0 bases from J, with 26 bases between.

The chain recombines TRBV10-3 with TRBJ1-1; D gene unclear. This CDR3 region has 12 residues. The germline CDR1 and CDR2 sequences are ENHRY and SYGVKD. The V end lost 2 bases, the J end lost 10 bases, and 11 bases lay between the germline ends. The CDR3 sequence is CAISEREEGAFF. The CDR3 DNA is TGTGCCATCAGTGAGCGGGAGGAGGGAGCTTTCTTT.

The V and J genes are TRBV6-1 and TRBJ2-7; 11 bases line up with TRBD2. Germline loops: CDR1 MNHNS, CDR2 SASEGT. The CDR3 loop spans 14 amino acids. Losses at the gene ends were 6 bases for V and 5 bases for J; bases not matched to a gene: 6. CDR3 amino acids: CASRPELAGDEQYF. The CDR3 region has the DNA TGTGCCAGCAGACCAGAACTAGCGGGAGACGAGCAGTACTTC.

This clonotype was counted ten times or more. The V and J genes are TRBV9 and TRBJ2-2; 10 positions match TRBD1. V shed 3 bases, J shed 6 bases, and the junction held 5 bases outside the gene matches. The germline V gene encodes CDR1 SGDLS and CDR2 YYNGEE. CDR3 length: 15 amino acids. CDR3 amino acids: CASSANDRGPGELFF. CDR3 DNA sequence: TGTGCCAGCAGCGCCAATGACAGGGGGCCCGGGGAGCTGTTTTTT.

V and J are TRBV7-2 and TRBJ1-2, with D tentatively TRBD1 (5 bases). The CDR3 is made up of 13 amino acids. V was cut by 6 bases and J by 2 bases, with 10 bases left in between. From germline, CDR1 is SGHTA and CDR2 FQGNSA. DNA of the CDR3: TGTGCCAGCAGGCTGACAGAGAACTATGGCTACACCTTC. Protein sequence: CASRLTENYGYTF.

This clonotype has only a few counts. V and J are TRBV29-1 and TRBJ2-1; D remains unclear. The CDR3 extends over 13 amino acids. The V end lost 4 bases, the J end lost 9 bases, and 16 bases lay between the germline ends. Germline values: CDR1 SQVTM, CDR2 ANQGSEA. CDR3 residues: CSVVLGKVGEQFF. The CDR3 DNA reads TGCAGCGTTGTACTTGGGAAGGTGGGTGAGCAGTTCTTC.